Presented here are 30 T cell receptor beta chains from one specimen sequenced in a study of T cell repertoires in cytomegalovirus infection (dated by TCRdb to between 2019 and 2020). The instrument was an Illumina HiSeq 1500. The public reads were run again by TCRdb, first through fastp at Q25 and then through MiXCR, and only productive beta chains were kept. For every CDR3 protein sequence, its rows merge into one entry that carries the most common genes and DNA. This sample comprises approximately 500,000 distinct CDR3 sequences, approximately 11% of them detected only once. Roughly a tenth of the sample is held by the ten biggest clonotypes. Sequenced sample: PBMCs. These receptor sequences come from a human donor in good health (CMV status not recorded). Some clones in this sample may be carry-over from other donors' samples.

This clonotype was recorded at least ten times. This sequence joins TRBV7-9 and TRBJ2-5; possibly TRBD2 for D (7 bases). With 10 bases removed from V and 2 bases from J, the gap between germline ends came to 20 bases. CDR1 is SEHNR and CDR2 is FQNEAQ in the germline V gene (reference sequence). The CDR3 covers 15 residues. The CDR3 spells CATGPGAGEQETQYF. CDR3 sequence (DNA): TGTGCCACCGGACCGGGGGCGGGGGAACAAGAGACCCAGTACTTC. The variable domain in full, with the rest retrieved from reference TRBV7-9 and TRBJ2-5, is DTGVSQNPRHKITKRGQNVTFRCDPISEHNRLYWYRQTLGQGPEFLTYFQNEAQLEKSRLLSDRFSAERPKGSFSTLEIQRTEQGDSAMYLCATGPGAGEQETQYFGPGTRLLVL.

This clonotype was picked up many times. The V call is TRBV7-9, the J call TRBJ2-1; D unclear. The CDR3 contains 14 residues. Germline V gives CDR1 SEHNR, CDR2 FQNEAQ (reference sequence). V was trimmed by 0 bases and J by 10 bases, leaving 13 bases between them. For the CDR3, the DNA is TGTGCCAGCAGCTTAGCGTTTGAAGCAGGAGAGCAGTTCTTC. Translation: CASSLAFEAGEQFF.

J is TRBJ2-5 and V is TRBV12-3 or TRBV12-4; a possible D gene is TRBD1 (6 bases). The length of the CDR3 is 14 residues. V dropped 6 bases and J dropped 2 bases, with 13 bases sitting between them. For the CDR3, the DNA is TGTGCCAGCAGCCGTGAAGGGGGTCAAGAGACCCAGTACTTC. As protein: CASSREGGQETQYF.

This clonotype has a count of ten or more. The chain joins TRBV5-6 to TRBJ1-2; TRBD1 is a possible D gene (6 bases). The CDR3 is 13 residues long. The V gene's germline CDR1 is SGHDT and CDR2 YYEEEE. Trimming shortened V by 0 bases and J by 7 bases, and 10 bases separated the two germline ends. The CDR3 nucleotides read TGTGCCAGCAGCTTGGTTGGGGGCTTTGGCTACACCTTC. Protein: CASSLVGGFGYTF.

The table lists this clonotype with a few counts. The CDR3 nucleotides read TGTGCCAGCAGTTACGCGTCGGGGCGACTGGGCACTGAAGCTTTCTTT. Protein sequence: CASSYASGRLGTEAFF. V and J are TRBV6-5 and TRBJ1-1, with a tentative D call TRBD1 (5 bases). In germline, CDR1 is MNHEY, CDR2 SVGAGI. The length of the CDR3 is 16 residues. V was shortened by 2 bases and J by 4 bases, with 17 bases between the two germline ends.

This clonotype appeared many times. This chain joins TRBV9 and TRBJ2-3; D remains unclear. Germline values: CDR1 SGDLS, CDR2 YYNGEE. CDR3 length: 16 amino acids. Trimming pared 2 bases from V and 8 bases from J, leaving 21 bases between. The CDR3, as DNA: TGTGCCAGCAGCGTTGCAGTTGGGGTTACTACCGGTACGCAGTATTTT. Amino acid sequence: CASSVAVGVTTGTQYF. The variable domain in full, completed from reference TRBV9 and TRBJ2-3, reads DSGVTQTPKHLITATGQRVTLRCSPRSGDLSVYWYQQSLDQGLQFLIQYYNGEERAKGNILERFSAQQFPDLHSELNLSSLELGDSALYFCASSVAVGVTTGTQYFGPGTRLTVL.

This clonotype was picked up many times. This rearrangement joins TRBV7-2 to TRBJ2-3; D is uncertain. The germline CDR1 and CDR2 sequences are SGHTA and FQGNSA. This CDR3 is built from 16 residues. V dropped 0 bases and J dropped 0 bases, with 10 bases sitting between them. For the CDR3, the DNA is TGTGCCAGCAGCTTAGCTCTCGCAGCCAGCACAGATACGCAGTATTTT. It is translated as CASSLALAASTDTQYF. Supplemented by reference TRBV7-2 and TRBJ2-3, the full variable domain reads GAGVSQSPSNKVTEKGKDVELRCDPISGHTALYWYRQSLGQGLEFLIYFQGNSAPDKSGLPSDRFSAERTGGSVSTLTIQRTQQEDSAVYLCASSLALAASTDTQYFGPGTRLTVL.

This clonotype showed up many times. The J gene is TRBJ1-5, the V gene TRBV12-3 or TRBV12-4; D may be TRBD1 (6 bases). Trimming pared 3 bases from V and 6 bases from J, leaving 9 bases between. The CDR3 has 13 amino acids. CDR3 nucleotide sequence: TGTGCCAGCAGTTTTGGGGGGCCTCAGCCCCAGCATTTT. This sequence encodes CASSFGGPQPQHF.

For the CDR3, the DNA is TGTGCCAGCAGCTCAAGCGGGGGGACGGGGTACAATGAGCAGTTCTTC. This translates into CASSSSGGTGYNEQFF. The V gene is TRBV7-4, the J gene TRBJ2-1, with 9 bases aligning to TRBD2. V was clipped by 4 bases and J by 4 bases; unmatched bases: 8. From germline, CDR1 is SGHVT and CDR2 SQSDAQ. The CDR3 has 16 amino acids.

This clonotype was seen only once. Germline is not matched at one junction end, which may reflect a read error. The chain joins TRBV19 to TRBJ2-7; D perhaps matches TRBD2 (5 bases). The CDR3 totals 14 residues. Germline CDR1 and CDR2: LNHDA and SQIVND (reference sequence). This CDR3 is CVSSIGLAPWEQYF. The CDR3 coding sequence is TGTGTCAGTAGTATCGGACTGGCCCCCTGGGAGCAGTACTTC.

To note about this clonotype: One end of the junction varies from germline; a read error may be responsible. The gene calls are TRBV15 and TRBJ1-6, with a possible D match to TRBD1 (5 bases). Germline CDR1 and CDR2: LNHNV and YYDKDF (reference sequence). The CDR3 length is 18 residues. The DNA for the CDR3 is TGTGCCACCAGCAGAGATCGGGACTCCAGCTCCTATAATTCAACCCTCCACTTT. It encodes CATSRDRDSSSYNSTLHF.

This clonotype was recorded many times. The chain recombines TRBV20-1 with TRBJ2-7; unclear D gene. Germline loops: CDR1 DFQATT, CDR2 SNEGSKA (reference sequence). There are 13 residues in the CDR3. V gave up 5 bases and J gave up 3 bases, with 14 bases separating them. The DNA of the CDR3 is TGCAGTGCTCCTGATCAGCTAGACTACGAGCAGTACTTC. Encoded protein: CSAPDQLDYEQYF.

This clonotype was counted many times. This chain uses TRBV7-8 with TRBJ1-5; D is unclear. CDR1 and CDR2 (germline): SGHVS, FQNEAQ. The length of the CDR3 is 18 residues. Trimming removed 0 bases from V and 2 bases from J, with 17 bases in between. CDR3 in amino acids: CASSLAYEGGQGNQPQHF. As DNA, the CDR3 is TGTGCCAGCAGCTTAGCCTACGAGGGAGGGCAGGGCAATCAGCCCCAGCATTTT.

This clonotype was observed a handful of times. V usage is TRBV20-1 and J usage is TRBJ2-1, with D unresolved. Trimming left V 5 bases short and J 4 bases short, with 9 bases between. CDR3 length equals 12 residues. Looked up from germline, CDR1 is DFQATT and CDR2 is SNEGSKA (reference sequence). CDR3 coding DNA: TGCAGTGCTCCTTTAGAGTACAATGAGCAGTTCTTC. Amino acids: CSAPLEYNEQFF.

This clonotype was seen many times. Here the CDR3 reads CASSPEAGLLGDEQFF. The DNA for the CDR3 is TGTGCCAGCAGCCCAGAGGCGGGTCTTCTTGGGGATGAGCAGTTCTTC. The gene calls are TRBV5-5 and TRBJ2-1; a possible D gene is TRBD2 (5 bases). Trimming left V 4 bases short and J 8 bases short, with 22 bases between. The CDR3 is 16 amino acids. Germline V gene sequence: CDR1 SGHKS, CDR2 YYEKEE (reference sequence).

This clonotype was counted ten times or more. The genes are TRBV11-2 and TRBJ1-1; the D is unclear. Germline V gene sequence: CDR1 SGHAT, CDR2 FQNNGV. The CDR3 covers 11 residues. The V end lost 1 base, the J end lost 7 bases, and 4 bases lay between the germline ends. The CDR3 protein is CASSLAREAFF. CDR3 sequence (DNA): TGTGCCAGCAGCTTAGCCCGTGAAGCTTTCTTT.

This clonotype was detected many times. The chain joins TRBV24-1 to TRBJ1-2; no clear D gene. Germline CDR1 KGHDR, CDR2 SFDVKD. The CDR3 runs to 12 residues. V lost 4 bases and J lost 4, with 6 bases in between. The CDR3 is CATSDDIYGYTF. The CDR3 bases are TGTGCCACCAGTGACGACATCTATGGCTACACCTTC.

There are many counts of this clonotype. The rearrangement uses TRBV4-1 and TRBJ1-6, with D uncertain. Trimming took 5 bases from V and 8 from J, leaving 13 bases between them. The CDR3 totals 14 residues. CDR1 and CDR2 from the germline V gene are MGHRA and YSYEKL. The CDR3 DNA reads TGCGCCAGCAGCTACGGGAGCTGGGATTCACCCCTCCACTTT. Its translation: CASSYGSWDSPLHF.

In this sample, this clonotype turned up a few times. The chain is built from TRBV20-1 and TRBJ1-2; 8 bases are a match to TRBD1. V lost 5 bases, J lost 6 bases, and 5 bases stayed unmatched. There are 12 residues in the CDR3. From germline, CDR1 is DFQATT and CDR2 SNEGSKA (reference sequence). In DNA form, the CDR3 reads TGCAGTGCTTTGGACAGGGACCATGGCTACACCTTC. Protein sequence: CSALDRDHGYTF.

This clonotype was seen ten or more times. The gene calls are TRBV7-9 and TRBJ2-5, with 8 positions matching TRBD2. V lost 5 bases and J lost 6; bases outside the gene matches: 20. The CDR3 length is 18 residues. In germline, CDR1 is SEHNR, CDR2 FQNEAQ (reference sequence). The CDR3 here is CASSPSRLASPLLQTQYF. The CDR3 DNA is TGTGCCAGCAGCCCTTCTAGACTAGCGTCACCCCTGTTGCAGACCCAGTACTTC.

This clonotype came up a few times. The chain couples TRBV28 to TRBJ2-1; no clear D. Trimming left V 2 bases short and J 8 bases short, with 10 bases between. This CDR3 contains 13 residues. From germline, CDR1 is MDHEN and CDR2 SYDVKM. CDR3 sequence reads: CASSLISPHEQFF. The CDR3 DNA sequence: TGTGCCAGCAGTTTAATTTCTCCCCATGAGCAGTTCTTC.

V and J are TRBV18 and TRBJ2-7; D not resolved. The V end was cut by 0 bases, the J end by 0 bases, with 9 bases between. The CDR3 has 15 residues. Germline CDR1 reads KGHSH; CDR2 reads LQKENI. The DNA for the CDR3 is TGTGCCAGCTCACCACCTTCCCAGAGCTCCTACGAGCAGTACTTC. Protein product: CASSPPSQSSYEQYF.

This clonotype was picked up many times. The chain combines TRBV20-1 with TRBJ2-1; tentative D call: TRBD2 (5 bases). CDR3 length: 15 amino acids. Trimming removed 6 bases at V and 4 bases at J, with 19 bases between. CDR1 and CDR2 from the germline V gene are DFQATT and SNEGSKA (reference sequence). CDR3 region: CSAQRTVEAYNEQFF. CDR3 DNA sequence: TGCAGTGCCCAACGGACTGTCGAAGCTTACAATGAGCAGTTCTTC.

Many counts were recorded for this clonotype. This chain connects TRBV6-6 to TRBJ1-1; TRBD1 is a possible D gene (5 bases). V lost 2 bases to trimming and J lost 4 bases, with 11 bases between them. In germline, CDR1 is MNHNY, CDR2 SVGAGI (reference sequence). CDR3 length: 14 residues. The CDR3 protein is CASSYQGMSTEAFF. The CDR3 DNA reads TGTGCCAGCAGTTACCAGGGTATGAGCACTGAAGCTTTCTTT.

The chain uses TRBV29-1 and TRBJ1-2, with D possibly TRBD1 on 6 matching bases. The V gene lost 4 bases and the J gene lost 0 bases, with 15 bases spanning the gap. The V gene's germline CDR1 is SQVTM and CDR2 ANQGSEA. The CDR3 contains 15 residues. In DNA form, the CDR3 reads TGCAGCGTTGGTCATCCGACAGGAACTAACTATGGCTACACCTTC. Amino acid sequence: CSVGHPTGTNYGYTF.

The chain is built from TRBV25-1 and TRBJ2-5, with 10 bases that match TRBD1. This CDR3 has 17 amino acids. V was clipped by 0 bases and J by 5 bases; unmatched bases: 9. Per the germline V gene, CDR1 is MGHDK and CDR2 is SYGVNS. The CDR3 region is CASSEYTTRQGAETQYF. The CDR3, as DNA: TGTGCCAGCAGTGAATATACAACCCGACAGGGGGCCGAGACCCAGTACTTC.

The rearrangement uses TRBV12-3 or TRBV12-4 and TRBJ1-6; TRBD1 matches at 8 bases. The J segment lost 9 bases and the V segment lost 3 bases, leaving 4 bases of the junction unmatched. The CDR3 is 14 amino acids. The CDR3 loop reads CASSFQGAVSPLHF. CDR3 bases: TGTGCCAGCAGTTTTCAGGGGGCGGTTTCACCCCTCCACTTT.

This clonotype was detected ten times or more. CDR3 region: CASSPPWGNPTEAFF. CDR3 DNA: TGTGCCAGCTCACCACCGTGGGGAAATCCCACTGAAGCTTTCTTT. The rearrangement joins TRBV18 to TRBJ1-1; D gene unclear. The CDR3 contains 15 residues. The V gene lost 0 bases and the J gene lost 4 bases, with 12 bases spanning the gap. CDR1 and CDR2 from the germline V gene are KGHSH and LQKENI.

In its sample, this clonotype was seen many times. The chain uses TRBV19 and TRBJ1-5; weak D call: TRBD1 (6 bases). The CDR3 is 15 residues long. V shed 8 bases and J shed 1 base, with 15 bases lying between them. CDR1 is LNHDA and CDR2 is SQIVND in the germline V gene (reference sequence). CDR3 region: CASELGQTSNQPQHF. Here the CDR3 DNA reads TGTGCCAGTGAACTCGGACAGACAAGCAATCAGCCCCAGCATTTT.

This clonotype was seen many times. The rearrangement links TRBV2 to TRBJ1-1; TRBD1 aligns across 9 bases. This CDR3 spans 15 amino acids. J gave up 3 bases and V 7 bases, and 9 bases lay outside the gene matches. Germline V gives CDR1 SNHLY, CDR2 FYNNEI. CDR3 nucleotide sequence: TGTGCCAGCATCCCGGGACAGGGAGGGGACACTGAAGCTTTCTTT. This translates into CASIPGQGGDTEAFF.